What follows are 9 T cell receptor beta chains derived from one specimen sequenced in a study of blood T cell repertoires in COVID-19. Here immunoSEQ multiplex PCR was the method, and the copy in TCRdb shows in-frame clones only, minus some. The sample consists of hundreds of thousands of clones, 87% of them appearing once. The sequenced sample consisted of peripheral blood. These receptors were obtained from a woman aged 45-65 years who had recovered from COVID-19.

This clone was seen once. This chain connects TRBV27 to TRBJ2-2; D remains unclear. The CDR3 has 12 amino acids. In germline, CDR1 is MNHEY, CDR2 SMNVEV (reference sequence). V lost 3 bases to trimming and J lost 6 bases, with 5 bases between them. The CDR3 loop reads CASSFLPGELFF. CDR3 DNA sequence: TGTGCCAGCAGTTTCCTTCCCGGGGAGCTGTTTTTT.

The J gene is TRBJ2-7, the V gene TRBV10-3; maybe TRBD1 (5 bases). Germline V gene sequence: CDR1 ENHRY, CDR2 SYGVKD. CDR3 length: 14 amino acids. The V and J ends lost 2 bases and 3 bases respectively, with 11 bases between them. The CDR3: CAISERGVVYEQYF. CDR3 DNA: TGTGCCATCAGTGAGAGGGGTGTAGTCTACGAGCAGTACTTC.

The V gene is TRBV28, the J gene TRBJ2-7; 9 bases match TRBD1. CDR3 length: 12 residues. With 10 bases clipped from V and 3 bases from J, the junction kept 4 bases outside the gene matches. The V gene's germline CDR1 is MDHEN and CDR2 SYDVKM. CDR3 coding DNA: TGTGCCACCTCGACAGGGGGCTACGAGCAGTACTTC. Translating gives CATSTGGYEQYF.

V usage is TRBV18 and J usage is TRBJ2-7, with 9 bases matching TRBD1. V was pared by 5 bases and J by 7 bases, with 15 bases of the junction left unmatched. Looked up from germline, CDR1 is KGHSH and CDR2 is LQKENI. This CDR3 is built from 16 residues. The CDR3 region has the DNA TGTGCCAGCTCAGCCGGACAGGGGTCTTCGAGTCATGAGCAGTACTTC. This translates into CASSAGQGSSSHEQYF.

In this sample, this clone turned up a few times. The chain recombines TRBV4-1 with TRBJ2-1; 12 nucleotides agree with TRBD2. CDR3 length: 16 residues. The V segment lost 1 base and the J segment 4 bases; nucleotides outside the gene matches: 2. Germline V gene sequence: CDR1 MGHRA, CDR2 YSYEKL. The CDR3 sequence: CASSQGLAGAYNEQFF. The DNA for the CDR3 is TGCGCCAGCAGCCAAGGACTAGCGGGGGCTTACAATGAGCAGTTCTTC.

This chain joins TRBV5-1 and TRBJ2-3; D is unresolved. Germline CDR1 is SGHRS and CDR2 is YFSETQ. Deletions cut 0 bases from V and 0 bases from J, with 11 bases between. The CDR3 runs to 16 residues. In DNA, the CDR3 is TGCGCCAGCAGCTTGGGAATGAGTACTAGCACAGATACGCAGTATTTT. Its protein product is CASSLGMSTSTDTQYF.

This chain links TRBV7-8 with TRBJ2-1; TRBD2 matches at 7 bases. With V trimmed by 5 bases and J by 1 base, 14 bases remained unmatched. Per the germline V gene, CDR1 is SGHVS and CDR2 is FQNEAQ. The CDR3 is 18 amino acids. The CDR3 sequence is CASSRRSAREWSYNEQFF. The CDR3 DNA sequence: TGTGCCAGCAGCCGCCGGTCGGCGCGGGAGTGGTCCTACAATGAGCAGTTCTTC.

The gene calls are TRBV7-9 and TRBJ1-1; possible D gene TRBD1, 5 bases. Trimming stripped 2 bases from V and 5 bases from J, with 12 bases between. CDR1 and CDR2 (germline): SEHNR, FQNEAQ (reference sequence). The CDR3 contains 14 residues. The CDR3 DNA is TGTGCCAGCAGCTTAAATCAGGGTTGGACTGAAGCTTTCTTT. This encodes CASSLNQGWTEAFF. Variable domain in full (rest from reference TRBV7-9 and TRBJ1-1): DTGVSQNPRHKITKRGQNVTFRCDPISEHNRLYWYRQTLGQGPEFLTYFQNEAQLEKSRLLSDRFSAERPKGSFSTLEIQRTEQGDSAMYLCASSLNQGWTEAFFGQGTRLTVV.

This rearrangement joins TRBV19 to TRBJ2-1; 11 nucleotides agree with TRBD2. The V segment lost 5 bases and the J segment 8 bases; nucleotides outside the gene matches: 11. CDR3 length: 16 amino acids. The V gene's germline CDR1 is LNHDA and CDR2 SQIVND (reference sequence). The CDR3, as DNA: TGTGCCAGTAGTCGTTTAGCGGGAGGGCCCTCTGATGAGCAGTTCTTC. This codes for CASSRLAGGPSDEQFF.